Below are 3 T cell receptor beta chains sequenced from a single sample in a study of Graves' ophthalmopathy and Graves' hyperthyroidism. RNA served as the template for amplifying TCR beta CDR3 regions. Second-round multiplex PCR came after a first-round RT-PCR that employed HTBI primers. TCRdb called the multiplex PCR reads again in MiXCR, with one record for every CDR3 protein. The sample has about half a million distinct CDR3 sequences, 14% seen once; the top ten hold 9.5% to 10%. The specimen sequenced was blood. These receptors all stem from a woman in her 30s with Graves' ophthalmopathy.

This clonotype has at least ten counts. The chain employs TRBV5-1 and TRBJ1-3, with D unclear. This CDR3 is built from 13 residues. Germline loops: CDR1 SGHRS, CDR2 YFSETQ. V lost 7 bases, J lost 8 bases, and 16 bases lay in between. In DNA form, the CDR3 reads TGCGCCAGCTCGTCCCCCCCAGGCGACACCATATATTTT. Its protein product is CASSSPPGDTIYF.

This clonotype appeared many times. The chain carries TRBV19 and TRBJ2-5, with TRBD2 as a possible D gene (6 bases). This CDR3 is 12 amino acids long. V lost 7 bases to trimming and J lost 4 bases, with 10 bases between them. From germline, CDR1 is LNHDA and CDR2 SQIVND (reference sequence). CDR3 bases: TGTGCCAGTACCGAGGGAGGAGAGACCCAGTACTTC. Its protein product is CASTEGGETQYF.

This clonotype was counted ten times or more. This chain's CDR3 is CSVRDRTLYEQYF. The CDR3 nucleotides read TGCAGCGTGAGGGACAGGACCCTTTACGAGCAGTACTTC. This chain joins TRBV29-1 and TRBJ2-7; 8 bases align to TRBD1. Unmatched junction bases numbered 8, after V lost 6 bases and J lost 4 bases. CDR3 length: 13 amino acids. Germline loops: CDR1 SQVTM, CDR2 ANQGSEA.